Below, 20 T cell receptor beta chains from the same sample are listed, as sequenced in a study of CD8 T cells in ankylosing spondylitis. TCRdb independently ran MiXCR on the 5' RACE reads; one entry per CDR3 protein. The table has under 30,000 distinct CDR3 sequences, roughly 13% seen once; the top ten hold 30% to 35%. The source material was blood. The receptors originated from a male donor with ankylosing spondylitis or in good health (not recorded which).

Only a few counts were recorded for this clonotype. In DNA, the CDR3 is TGTGCCAGCAGTTACTCGAGAGGGGGATCCGGGGAGCTGTTTTTT. This translates into CASSYSRGGSGELFF. The rearrangement links TRBV6-2 or TRBV6-3 to TRBJ2-2; maybe TRBD1 (6 bases). The CDR3 has 15 residues. Per the germline V gene, CDR1 is MNHEY and CDR2 is SVGEGT. V was cut by 0 bases and J by 6 bases, with 11 bases left in between.

This clonotype has a handful of counts. The V gene is TRBV4-1, the J gene TRBJ1-2; D is ambiguous. Trimming left V 4 bases short and J 2 bases short, with 26 bases between. CDR3 length: 19 residues. Germline V CDR1 and CDR2: MGHRA, YSYEKL. The DNA of the CDR3 is TGCGCCAGCAGCCTACCCGCTGGGAGGACGCCCCTGGTAAACTATGGCTACACCTTC. Translated: CASSLPAGRTPLVNYGYTF.

This clonotype was seen ten or more times. The chain uses TRBV7-3 and TRBJ2-3; the match to TRBD2 covers 8 bases. The germline CDR1 and CDR2 sequences are SGHTA and FQGTGA. The CDR3 contains 17 residues. The junction had 12 bases not matched to a gene; V was cut back by 2 bases and J by 5 bases. For the CDR3, the DNA is TGTGCCAGCAGCTTACAGGGCCGGGGGGGCCTCGGAGATACGCAGTATTTT. It is translated as CASSLQGRGGLGDTQYF.

This chain joins TRBV4-3 and TRBJ1-4; D unclear. Trimming stripped 3 bases from V and 5 bases from J, with 13 bases between. Per the germline V gene, CDR1 is LGHNA and CDR2 is YSLEER. This CDR3 has 15 residues. The CDR3 reads CASSQHKVRNEKLFF. The CDR3 DNA sequence: TGCGCCAGCAGCCAGCACAAGGTCAGGAATGAAAAACTGTTTTTT.

This clonotype was observed at least ten times. The rearrangement uses TRBV5-1 and TRBJ2-2; a weak D match, TRBD2 (5 bases). CDR1 is SGHRS and CDR2 is YFSETQ in the germline V gene. The ends were cut back, 1 base at V and 0 bases at J, with 13 bases in the middle. The CDR3 length is 17 residues. Here the CDR3 reads CASSLFGGRSNTGELFF. Written as DNA, the CDR3 is TGCGCCAGCAGCTTGTTTGGCGGGCGCTCGAACACCGGGGAGCTGTTTTTT. Based on the CDR3 plus reference TRBV5-1 and TRBJ2-2, the full variable domain is KAGVTQTPRYLIKTRGQQVTLSCSPISGHRSVSWYQQTPGQGLQFLFEYFSETQRNKGNFPGRFSGRQFSNSRSEMNVSTLELGDSALYLCASSLFGGRSNTGELFFGEGSRLTVL.

V usage is TRBV7-6 and J usage is TRBJ2-7; D is perhaps TRBD1 or TRBD2 (5 bases each). The CDR3 totals 14 residues. V lost 4 bases and J lost 1, with 11 bases in between. Germline-derived CDR1 and CDR2 are SGHVS and FNYEAQ. The CDR3 DNA is TGTGCCAGCAGCTCGGGACCGATGTCCTACGAGCAGTACTTC. Its translation is CASSSGPMSYEQYF.

This clonotype was recorded a few times. The V call is TRBV9, the J call TRBJ2-3; the D is unclear. V lost 0 bases, J lost 2 bases, and 7 bases lay in between. CDR3 size: 14 residues. The germline V gene has CDR1 SGDLS and CDR2 YYNGEE. For the CDR3, the DNA is TGTGCCAGCAGCGTAGCTAGTATCACAGATACGCAGTATTTT. The encoded protein is CASSVASITDTQYF.

V usage is TRBV29-1 and J usage is TRBJ2-2; tentatively, D is TRBD1 (6 bases). V shed 6 bases and J shed 0 bases, with 8 bases lying between them. The CDR3 is 13 residues long. Germline CDR1 reads SQVTM; CDR2 reads ANQGSEA. CDR3 in amino acids: CSVGAANTGELFF. The CDR3 DNA is TGCAGCGTGGGGGCAGCGAACACCGGGGAGCTGTTTTTT.

The chain employs TRBV12-5 and TRBJ2-2, with D uncertain. The CDR3 contains 17 residues. Germline values: CDR1 LGHNT, CDR2 FRNRAP. Deletions cut 2 bases from V and 1 base from J, with 14 bases between. CDR3 loop: CASGLTLFQMNTGELFF. The DNA for the CDR3 is TGTGCTAGTGGTTTGACTTTGTTTCAGATGAACACCGGGGAGCTGTTTTTT.

The rearrangement links TRBV28 to TRBJ2-7, with D possibly being TRBD2 (5 bases). V dropped 8 bases and J dropped 4 bases, with 6 bases sitting between them. Germline V lookup: CDR1 MDHEN, CDR2 SYDVKM. The CDR3 covers 10 residues. CDR3 sequence: CASGGYEQYF. DNA of the CDR3: TGTGCCAGCGGAGGATACGAGCAGTACTTC. The full variable domain, its missing parts supplied by reference TRBV28 and TRBJ2-7, is DVKVTQSSRYLVKRTGEKVFLECVQDMDHENMFWYRQDPGLGLRLIYFSYDVKMKEKGDIPEGYSVSREKKERFSLILESASTNQTSMYLCASGGYEQYFGPGTRLTVT.

The rearrangement uses TRBV20-1 and TRBJ2-3, with TRBD1 identical over 9 bases. CDR1 is DFQATT and CDR2 is SNEGSKA in the germline V gene (reference sequence). This CDR3 has 15 amino acids. V was clipped by 1 base and J by 1 base; unmatched bases: 3. The DNA for the CDR3 is TGCAGTGCTAGAGCGGGGGACAGGGGCACAGATACGCAGTATTTT. It encodes CSARAGDRGTDTQYF.

Many counts were recorded for this clonotype. V and J are TRBV5-5 and TRBJ2-3; 9 bases are shared with TRBD2. CDR1 and CDR2 (germline): SGHKS, YYEKEE (reference sequence). The CDR3 consists of 15 residues. J was trimmed by 3 bases and V by 2 bases; bases with no gene match: 4. CDR3 nucleotide sequence: TGTGCCAGCAGCTTTGCGGGGGGGCCGACAGATACGCAGTATTTT. It codes for CASSFAGGPTDTQYF.

This clonotype was observed at least ten times. The chain carries TRBV27 and TRBJ2-7; a possible D gene is TRBD1 (6 bases). Trimming pared 8 bases from V and 1 base from J, leaving 15 bases between. From germline, CDR1 is MNHEY and CDR2 SMNVEV (reference sequence). The CDR3 is 14 residues long. In nucleotides, the CDR3 is TGTGCCAGCTCTAAAGGGGACAAGTCCTACGAGCAGTACGTC. Amino acids: CASSKGDKSYEQYV.

The V and J genes are TRBV5-1 and TRBJ2-2; D perhaps matches TRBD1 (7 bases). Trimming took off 7 bases at V and 6 bases at J, with 16 bases between the two ends. CDR1 SGHRS and CDR2 YFSETQ come from the germline V gene. The CDR3 covers 14 residues. The CDR3, as DNA: TGCGCCAGCCGAGGCGGGACAGCGGCCGGGGAGCTGTTTTTT. Protein product: CASRGGTAAGELFF.

The chain links TRBV7-8 to TRBJ2-2; 9 nucleotides match TRBD1. The CDR3 has 15 residues. Germline CDR1 and CDR2: SGHVS and FQNEAQ. After removal of 5 bases from V and 4 bases from J, the junction contained 5 bases not matched to a gene. The DNA for the CDR3 is TGTGCCAGCAGCCCGGGACAGGGTGGCACCGGGGAGCTGTTTTTT. Translating gives CASSPGQGGTGELFF.

Ten or more counts support this clonotype. V usage is TRBV7-2 and J usage is TRBJ1-5, with 7 nucleotides matching TRBD1. This CDR3 is 14 amino acids long. V was clipped by 8 bases and J by 4 bases; unmatched bases: 8. Germline CDR1 SGHTA, CDR2 FQGNSA. Here the CDR3 reads CASGPQGTNQPQHF. Here the CDR3 DNA reads TGTGCCAGCGGACCACAGGGGACGAATCAGCCCCAGCATTTT.

There are a few counts of this clonotype. The chain has TRBV20-1 and TRBJ1-1; possibly TRBD1 for D (6 bases). The CDR3 runs to 14 residues. V gave up 5 bases and J gave up 3 bases, with 16 bases separating them. Germline V lookup: CDR1 DFQATT, CDR2 SNEGSKA (reference sequence). As DNA, the CDR3 is TGCAGTGCTGATCCCACGCAGGGGTACACTGAAGCTTTCTTT. This gives the protein CSADPTQGYTEAFF.

This clonotype has more than one count but fewer than ten. The V gene is TRBV11-2, the J gene TRBJ2-1; 11 bases match TRBD1. V trimming: 5 bases; J trimming: 7 bases; junction bases outside the gene matches: 4. From germline, CDR1 is SGHAT and CDR2 FQNNGV. The CDR3 is made up of 14 amino acids. The CDR3 spells CASSPGTGGNEQFF. DNA of the CDR3: TGTGCCAGCAGCCCCGGGACAGGGGGTAATGAGCAGTTCTTC.

This clonotype was recorded many times. V and J are TRBV12-3 or TRBV12-4 and TRBJ2-7, with TRBD2 matching over 8 bases. Trimming removed 2 bases from V and 2 bases from J; junction bases left unmatched: 2. The CDR3 covers 14 residues. The CDR3 reads CASSLSGRAYEQYF. In nucleotides, the CDR3 is TGTGCCAGCAGTTTATCCGGGAGGGCCTACGAGCAGTACTTC.

This clonotype was detected ten times or more. This chain connects TRBV11-2 to TRBJ2-1; TRBD2 agrees at 10 bases. The CDR3 length is 12 residues. CDR1 and CDR2 (germline): SGHAT, FQNNGV. J lost 14 bases, V lost 1 base, and 2 bases had no gene match. CDR3 loop: CASSLASGSKFF. CDR3 sequence (DNA): TGTGCCAGCAGCTTAGCTAGCGGGAGTAAGTTCTTC.